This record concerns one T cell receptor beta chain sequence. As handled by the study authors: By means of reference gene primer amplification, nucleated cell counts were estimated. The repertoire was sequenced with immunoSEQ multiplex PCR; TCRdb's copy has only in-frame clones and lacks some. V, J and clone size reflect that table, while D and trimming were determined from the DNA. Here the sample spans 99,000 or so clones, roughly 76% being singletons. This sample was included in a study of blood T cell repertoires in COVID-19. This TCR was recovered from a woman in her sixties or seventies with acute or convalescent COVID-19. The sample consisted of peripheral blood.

The CDR3 nucleotides read TGTGCCAGCAACAGGGGACGGGATCAGCCCCAGCATTTT. As protein: CASNRGRDQPQHF. The chain carries TRBV6-5 and TRBJ1-5; 7 bases align to TRBD1. With V trimmed by 7 bases and J by 5 bases, 5 bases remained unmatched. Germline loops: CDR1 MNHEY, CDR2 SVGAGI. The CDR3 has 13 amino acids.